One sample yielded the 7 T cell receptor beta chains listed below, sequenced in a study of T-cell reconstitution after alpha-beta-depleted transplantation in children. Unique molecular identifiers were incorporated during preparation of the TCRbeta library. TCRdb reanalysed the PCR reads using MiXCR and keeps one entry per CDR3 protein. The table lists 250,000 or so distinct CDR3 sequences, 20% to 30% of them singletons. Sequencing was performed on PBMCs, mostly from graft donor cells, taken 360 days after TCRalphabeta/CD19-depleted stem cell transplant. The source is a female patient aged 2 to 10 who had a stem cell transplant for congenital amegakaryocytic thrombocytopenia, so the T cells may come from the graft donor.

V is TRBV11-2 and J is TRBJ2-1; 7 bases map to TRBD1. CDR3 size: 16 residues. Per the germline V gene, CDR1 is SGHAT and CDR2 is FQNNGV. V gave up 4 bases and J gave up 3 bases; unmatched junction bases: 9. Written as DNA, the CDR3 is TGTGCCAGCAGCTCCCTTCGGGACAGACTCTACAATGAGCAGTTCTTC. Amino acid sequence: CASSSLRDRLYNEQFF.

The rearrangement joins TRBV29-1 to TRBJ1-2; 7 bases fit TRBD1. CDR1 and CDR2 from the germline V gene are SQVTM and ANQGSEA. Trimming cost V 5 bases and J 3 bases; bases outside gene matches: 12. The length of the CDR3 is 15 residues. The CDR3 protein is CSVLFATGWDYGYTF. The CDR3 bases are TGCAGCGTTCTTTTCGCGACAGGGTGGGACTATGGCTACACCTTC.

This sequence joins TRBV25-1 and TRBJ1-2; a possible D gene is TRBD1 (6 bases). The V end lost 4 bases, the J end lost 4 bases, and 10 bases lay between the germline ends. This CDR3 has 13 residues. From germline, CDR1 is MGHDK and CDR2 SYGVNS. The CDR3 region is CASSVTTGYGYTF. DNA of the CDR3: TGTGCCAGCAGTGTCACGACAGGCTATGGCTACACCTTC.

This clonotype was counted a few times. The CDR3 DNA sequence: TGTGCCACCAGCAAATACAGGGACAATGAGCAGTTCTTC. It codes for CATSKYRDNEQFF. This sequence joins TRBV15 and TRBJ2-1; D is perhaps TRBD1 (6 bases). Per germline, CDR1 LNHNV and CDR2 YYDKDF (reference sequence). The V and J ends lost 4 bases and 5 bases respectively, with 9 bases between them. This CDR3 region has 13 residues.

This rearrangement joins TRBV6-5 to TRBJ2-6; D gene uncertain. This CDR3 spans 16 amino acids. V was clipped by 2 bases and J by 0 bases, with 8 bases between them. Per germline, CDR1 MNHEY and CDR2 SVGAGI. CDR3: CASSYRIDSGANVLTF. The CDR3 DNA follows: TGTGCCAGCAGTTACCGCATTGACTCTGGGGCCAACGTCCTGACTTTC.

The CDR3 region has the DNA TGTGCCAGCAGCCCTATAGCAGCCCACGAGACCCAGTACTTC. Translation gives CASSPIAAHETQYF. The V and J genes are TRBV4-2 and TRBJ2-5; D is unclear. The CDR3 extends over 14 amino acids. CDR1 is LGHNA, CDR2 YNFKEQ, per germline. V shed 4 bases and J shed 5 bases, with 14 bases lying between them.

The CDR3 loop reads CAWSMGVSYNEQFF. The CDR3 nucleotides read TGTGCCTGGAGTATGGGCGTCTCCTACAATGAGCAGTTCTTC. This sequence joins TRBV30 and TRBJ2-1; no definite D call. This CDR3 spans 14 amino acids. V was pared by 2 bases and J by 0 bases, with 8 bases between. CDR1 and CDR2 (germline): GTSNPN, SVGIG (reference sequence).